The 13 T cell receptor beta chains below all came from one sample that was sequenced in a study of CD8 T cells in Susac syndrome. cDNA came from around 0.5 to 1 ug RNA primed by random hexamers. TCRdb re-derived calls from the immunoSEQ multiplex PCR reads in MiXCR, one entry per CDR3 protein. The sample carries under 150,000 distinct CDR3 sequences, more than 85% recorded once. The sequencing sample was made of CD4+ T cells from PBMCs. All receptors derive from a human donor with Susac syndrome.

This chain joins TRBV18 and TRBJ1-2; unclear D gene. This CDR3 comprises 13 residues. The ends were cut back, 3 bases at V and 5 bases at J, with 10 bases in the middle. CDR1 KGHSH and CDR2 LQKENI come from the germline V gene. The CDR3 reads CASSPGSEYGYTF. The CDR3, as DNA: TGTGCCAGCTCACCTGGCAGCGAATATGGCTACACCTTC.

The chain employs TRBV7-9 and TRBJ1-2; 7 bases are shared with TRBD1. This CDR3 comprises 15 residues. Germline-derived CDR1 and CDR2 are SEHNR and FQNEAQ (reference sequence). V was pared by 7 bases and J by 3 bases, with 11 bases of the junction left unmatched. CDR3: CASKLSQTGDYGYTF. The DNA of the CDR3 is TGTGCCAGCAAGCTATCCCAAACAGGGGACTATGGCTACACCTTC.

CDR3 sequence reads: CSVHVPSLPYEQYF. The CDR3, as DNA: TGCAGCGTTCACGTCCCATCCCTCCCCTACGAGCAGTACTTC. The chain has TRBV29-1 and TRBJ2-7; D uncertain. Germline V gives CDR1 SQVTM, CDR2 ANQGSEA. CDR3 length: 14 amino acids. V was trimmed by 5 bases and J by 2 bases, leaving 16 bases between them.

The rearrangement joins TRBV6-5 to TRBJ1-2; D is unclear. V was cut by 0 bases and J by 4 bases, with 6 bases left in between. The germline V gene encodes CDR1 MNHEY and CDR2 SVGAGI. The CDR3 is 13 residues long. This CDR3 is CASSYSAVYGYTF. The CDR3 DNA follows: TGTGCCAGCAGTTACTCTGCCGTCTATGGCTACACCTTC.

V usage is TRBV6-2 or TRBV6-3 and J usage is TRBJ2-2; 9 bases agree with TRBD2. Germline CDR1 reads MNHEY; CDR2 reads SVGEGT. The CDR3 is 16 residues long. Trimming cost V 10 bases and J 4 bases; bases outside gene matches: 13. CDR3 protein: CATRGAGGLTTGELFF. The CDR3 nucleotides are TGTGCCACCCGAGGAGCGGGGGGACTAACCACCGGGGAGCTGTTTTTT.

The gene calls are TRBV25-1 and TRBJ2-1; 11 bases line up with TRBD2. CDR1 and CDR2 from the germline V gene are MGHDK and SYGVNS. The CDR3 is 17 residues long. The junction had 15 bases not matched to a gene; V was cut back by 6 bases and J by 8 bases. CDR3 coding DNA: TGTGCCAGCAGCCCCGGGCGGGTAGCGGGAGGGCCCTATGAGCAGTTCTTC. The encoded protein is CASSPGRVAGGPYEQFF.

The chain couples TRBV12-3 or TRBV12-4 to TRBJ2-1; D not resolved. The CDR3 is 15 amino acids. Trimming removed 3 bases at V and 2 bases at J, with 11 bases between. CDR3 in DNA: TGTGCCAGCAGTTTTACTGGGCCGGCCTACAATGAGCAGTTCTTC. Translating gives CASSFTGPAYNEQFF.

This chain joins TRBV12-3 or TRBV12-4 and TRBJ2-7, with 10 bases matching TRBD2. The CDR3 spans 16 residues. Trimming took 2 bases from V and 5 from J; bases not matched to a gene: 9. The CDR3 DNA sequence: TGTGCCAGCAGTTTAAGGCTAGCGGGAGTATTCCACGAGCAGTACTTC. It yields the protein CASSLRLAGVFHEQYF.

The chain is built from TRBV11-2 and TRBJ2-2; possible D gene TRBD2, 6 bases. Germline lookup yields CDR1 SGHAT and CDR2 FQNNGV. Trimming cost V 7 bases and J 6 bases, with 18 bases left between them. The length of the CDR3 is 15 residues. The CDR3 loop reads CASTNTVTSSGELFF. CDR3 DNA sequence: TGTGCCAGCACCAATACAGTGACTAGTTCCGGGGAGCTGTTTTTT.

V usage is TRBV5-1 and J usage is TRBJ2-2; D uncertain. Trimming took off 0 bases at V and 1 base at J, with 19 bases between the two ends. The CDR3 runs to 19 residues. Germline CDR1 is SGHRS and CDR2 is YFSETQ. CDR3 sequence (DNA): TGCGCCAGCAGCTTGGCGCCCGCTTCAAGGGCCGGGAACACCGGGGAGCTGTTTTTT. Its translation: CASSLAPASRAGNTGELFF. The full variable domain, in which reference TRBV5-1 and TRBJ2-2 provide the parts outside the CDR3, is KAGVTQTPRYLIKTRGQQVTLSCSPISGHRSVSWYQQTPGQGLQFLFEYFSETQRNKGNFPGRFSGRQFSNSRSEMNVSTLELGDSALYLCASSLAPASRAGNTGELFFGEGSRLTVL.

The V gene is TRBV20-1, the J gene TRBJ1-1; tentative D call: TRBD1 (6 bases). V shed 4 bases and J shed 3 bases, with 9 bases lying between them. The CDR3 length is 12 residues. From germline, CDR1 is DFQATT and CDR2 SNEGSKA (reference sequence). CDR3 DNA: TGCAGTGCTACAAAGGGGGACACTGAAGCTTTCTTT. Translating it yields CSATKGDTEAFF.

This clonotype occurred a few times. CDR3 protein: CASSPRTSDNEQFF. The CDR3 DNA is TGTGCCAGCAGTCCCAGGACTAGCGACAATGAGCAGTTCTTC. The chain links TRBV12-3 or TRBV12-4 to TRBJ2-1; 9 nucleotides match TRBD2. With 5 bases clipped from V and 5 bases from J, the junction kept 4 bases outside the gene matches. CDR3 size: 14 residues.

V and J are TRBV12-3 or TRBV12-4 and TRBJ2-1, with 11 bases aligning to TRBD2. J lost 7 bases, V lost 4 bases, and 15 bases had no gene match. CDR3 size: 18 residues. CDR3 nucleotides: TGTGCCAGCAGTTCCACTAGCGGGAGAGGGCGAACGTGGAATGAGCAGTTCTTC. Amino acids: CASSSTSGRGRTWNEQFF.